This passage covers 23 T cell receptor beta chains from one sample sequenced in a study of Graves' ophthalmopathy and Graves' hyperthyroidism. Using RNA transcripts, the TCR beta CDR3 regions were amplified. Amplification began with first-round RT-PCR using HTBI primers, then second-round multiplex PCR was performed. TCRdb itself ran the multiplex PCR reads through MiXCR, one entry per CDR3 protein. The table lists around 170,000 distinct CDR3 sequences, 37% of them singletons. Sequencing was done on a sample of peripheral blood. The origin of the receptors is a woman aged 40 to 55 with Graves' ophthalmopathy.

This clonotype showed up many times. The chain recombines TRBV2 with TRBJ2-7, with TRBD2 matching 9 bases. Looked up from germline, CDR1 is SNHLY and CDR2 is FYNNEI. J was trimmed by 3 bases and V by 4 bases; bases with no gene match: 4. The CDR3 runs 14 residues. For the CDR3, the DNA is TGTGCCAGCAGTGGGGCTAGCGGGGACTACGAGCAGTACTTC. Residues: CASSGASGDYEQYF.

The sample holds many counts of this clonotype. The V call is TRBV7-2, the J call TRBJ2-7; 7 nucleotides match TRBD2. V dropped 2 bases and J dropped 3; count of bases not matched to a gene: 7. Germline CDR1 and CDR2: SGHTA and FQGNSA. This CDR3 has 15 amino acids. CDR3 bases: TGTGCCAGCAGCTTACTCACTAGCGCTGTCTACGAGCAGTACTTC. Its translation: CASSLLTSAVYEQYF.

A few counts support this clonotype. The V call is TRBV28, the J call TRBJ2-7, with 13 positions matching TRBD2. J was trimmed by 1 base and V by 5 bases; bases with no gene match: 8. This CDR3 spans 17 amino acids. Germline assignment: CDR1 MDHEN and CDR2 SYDVKM. CDR3 region: CASSPRTSGRNSYEQYF. In DNA, the CDR3 is TGTGCCAGCAGTCCACGGACTAGCGGGAGAAATTCCTACGAGCAGTACTTC.

This clonotype was counted ten times or more. V usage is TRBV2 and J usage is TRBJ2-2, with 11 bases fitting TRBD1. V gave up 8 bases and J gave up 5 bases; unmatched junction bases: 4. The CDR3 extends over 14 amino acids. Germline-derived CDR1 and CDR2 are SNHLY and FYNNEI. The DNA of the CDR3 is TGTGCCAGCTGGGGACAGGGGGGAACCGGGGAGCTGTTTTTT. Protein product: CASWGQGGTGELFF.

In its sample, this clonotype was seen many times. The rearrangement joins TRBV18 to TRBJ1-1; D is possibly TRBD1 (6 bases). Germline loops: CDR1 KGHSH, CDR2 LQKENI. V lost 8 bases and J 1 base, leaving 11 bases between the germline ends. The CDR3 consists of 13 residues. In DNA, the CDR3 is TGTGCCAGCAGCCCACAGGGGAACACTGAAGCTTTCTTT. Encoded protein: CASSPQGNTEAFF.

The chain uses TRBV28 and TRBJ2-7, with 9 bases matching TRBD2. V gave up 6 bases and J gave up 3 bases; unmatched junction bases: 9. Germline V gene data show CDR1 as MDHEN and CDR2 as SYDVKM. The length of the CDR3 is 15 residues. The CDR3 bases are TGTGCCAGCAGACTGACTAGCGGCAATTTCTACGAGCAGTACTTC. Its protein product is CASRLTSGNFYEQYF. The full variable domain, with the rest looked up from reference TRBV28 and TRBJ2-7, is DVKVTQSSRYLVKRTGEKVFLECVQDMDHENMFWYRQDPGLGLRLIYFSYDVKMKEKGDIPEGYSVSREKKERFSLILESASTNQTSMYLCASRLTSGNFYEQYFGPGTRLTVT.

Comment on this clonotype: An end of the junction differs from the germline gene, which may be a read error. This sequence joins TRBV12-3 or TRBV12-4 and TRBJ2-7; 7 nucleotides match TRBD1. CDR3 length: 13 residues. The CDR3 coding sequence is TGTGTCAGCAGCCGGGACAGAAAGCGGGAGCAGTACTTC. Translation gives CVSSRDRKREQYF.

This clonotype was detected many times. The V gene is TRBV20-1, the J gene TRBJ2-2, with 14 bases fitting TRBD2. CDR1 DFQATT and CDR2 SNEGSKA come from the germline V gene (reference sequence). V was clipped by 5 bases and J by 6 bases; unmatched bases: 5. The CDR3 loop spans 15 amino acids. The CDR3 here is CSAAGTSGSSGELFF. The CDR3 DNA sequence: TGCAGTGCTGCAGGGACTAGCGGGAGTTCCGGGGAGCTGTTTTTT.

This clonotype came up many times. The rearrangement links TRBV7-9 to TRBJ1-2, with unresolved D. The CDR3 length is 12 residues. Germline CDR1 and CDR2: SEHNR and FQNEAQ (reference sequence). V dropped 1 base and J dropped 8 bases, with 8 bases sitting between them. CDR3 region: CASSLGEGGYTF. CDR3 nucleotide sequence: TGTGCCAGCAGCTTAGGCGAAGGAGGCTACACCTTC.

J is TRBJ2-7 and V is TRBV7-2; D uncertain. CDR3 length: 12 amino acids. V dropped 0 bases and J dropped 6 bases, with 6 bases sitting between them. Germline CDR1 reads SGHTA; CDR2 reads FQGNSA. This CDR3 is CASSLASSEQYF. The CDR3 nucleotides are TGTGCCAGCAGCTTAGCGTCTTCCGAGCAGTACTTC.

This clonotype was counted many times. The chain joins TRBV11-3 to TRBJ1-1; D might be TRBD1 (6 bases). The CDR3 contains 13 residues. The V gene lost 6 bases and the J gene lost 10 bases, with 18 bases spanning the gap. In germline, CDR1 is SGHNT, CDR2 YENEEA. This CDR3 reads CASRKRVGTPAFF. DNA for the CDR3: TGTGCCAGCAGAAAGAGGGTGGGGACACCAGCTTTCTTT. Drawing the rest from reference TRBV11-3 and TRBJ1-1, the complete variable domain is EAGVVQSPRYKIIEKKQPVAFWCNPISGHNTLYWYLQNLGQGPELLIRYENEEAVDDSQLPKDRFSAERLKGVDSTLKIQPAELGDSAVYLCASRKRVGTPAFFGQGTRLTVV.

J is TRBJ2-7 and V is TRBV9, with 10 nucleotides matching TRBD2. V gave up 4 bases and J gave up 6 bases; unmatched junction bases: 10. Germline lookup yields CDR1 SGDLS and CDR2 YYNGEE. The length of the CDR3 is 15 residues. CDR3 region: CASSSSGSSTGEQYF. DNA for the CDR3: TGTGCCAGCAGCTCTAGCGGGAGTTCGACTGGCGAGCAGTACTTC.

This clonotype was counted at least ten times. V gene TRBV27 combines with J gene TRBJ2-2; 10 bases align to TRBD2. CDR3 size: 14 residues. Unmatched junction bases numbered 1, after V lost 5 bases and J lost 4 bases. In germline, CDR1 is MNHEY, CDR2 SMNVEV (reference sequence). CDR3 sequence reads: CASSRTSGTGELFF. The CDR3 nucleotides read TGTGCCAGCAGTAGGACTAGCGGCACCGGGGAGCTGTTTTTT.

This clonotype was seen repeatedly, ten times or more. The chain couples TRBV11-2 to TRBJ2-7, with 7 bases lining up with TRBD1. J gave up 6 bases and V 3 bases, and 2 bases lay outside the gene matches. The CDR3 totals 12 residues. Per the germline V gene, CDR1 is SGHAT and CDR2 is FQNNGV. This CDR3 is CASSFRQGEQYF. The CDR3 DNA is TGTGCCAGCAGCTTCAGACAGGGCGAGCAGTACTTC. The full variable domain, its missing parts supplied by reference TRBV11-2 and TRBJ2-7, is EAGVAQSPRYKIIEKRQSVAFWCNPISGHATLYWYQQILGQGPKLLIQFQNNGVVDDSQLPKDRFSAERLKGVDSTLKIQPAKLEDSAVYLCASSFRQGEQYFGPGTRLTVT.

The V and J genes are TRBV3-1 and TRBJ2-5; 11 bases agree with TRBD2. V trimming: 1 base; J trimming: 3 bases; junction bases outside the gene matches: 7. Germline CDR1 reads LGHDT; CDR2 reads YNNKEL (reference sequence). CDR3 length equals 17 residues. The CDR3 region is CASSQGLGTSGKETQYF. Here the CDR3 DNA reads TGTGCCAGCAGCCAAGGGCTAGGGACTAGCGGAAAAGAGACCCAGTACTTC.

There are many counts of this clonotype. The chain has TRBV5-6 and TRBJ1-2; D is unclear. Trimming removed 0 bases at V and 8 bases at J, with 11 bases between. There are 13 residues in the CDR3. Germline CDR1 reads SGHDT; CDR2 reads YYEEEE. The CDR3 coding sequence is TGTGCCAGCAGCTTGGCCAGTGCCGGCGGCTACACCTTC. Translating gives CASSLASAGGYTF.

The rearrangement joins TRBV7-2 to TRBJ1-5; no firm D call. V gave up 4 bases and J gave up 2 bases, with 12 bases separating them. This CDR3 has 15 amino acids. CDR1 is SGHTA, CDR2 FQGNSA, per germline. The CDR3 here is CASSSLPEGNQPQHF. The CDR3 nucleotides read TGTGCCAGCAGCTCACTTCCGGAGGGCAATCAGCCCCAGCATTTT.

The table lists this clonotype with many counts. The rearrangement links TRBV11-3 to TRBJ2-5; TRBD2 matches at 11 bases. Germline CDR1 and CDR2: SGHNT and YENEEA. Losses at the gene ends were 4 bases for V and 3 bases for J; bases not matched to a gene: 7. The CDR3 is made up of 16 amino acids. The CDR3 DNA is TGTGCCAGCAGCTCCCTAACTAGCGGGGGTAAAGAGACCCAGTACTTC. Protein product: CASSSLTSGGKETQYF.

This clonotype was detected many times. This chain links TRBV27 with TRBJ2-7; possibly TRBD2 for D (5 bases). The CDR3 extends over 14 amino acids. CDR1 and CDR2 from the germline V gene are MNHEY and SMNVEV (reference sequence). The V end was cut by 5 bases, the J end by 4 bases, with 15 bases between. CDR3 sequence reads: CASSDQAGLYEQYF. As DNA, the CDR3 is TGTGCCAGCAGTGACCAGGCGGGCTTGTACGAGCAGTACTTC.

This clonotype was seen many times. This chain connects TRBV12-3 or TRBV12-4 to TRBJ1-5; TRBD1 might be the D (5 bases). V lost 6 bases, J lost 3 bases, and 9 bases lay in between. The CDR3 covers 13 residues. For the CDR3, the DNA is TGTGCCAGCAGCTTGACAGACAATCAGCCCCAGCATTTT. Its translation: CASSLTDNQPQHF.

This clonotype was detected ten times or more. V usage is TRBV6-2 or TRBV6-3 and J usage is TRBJ2-3; TRBD2 agrees at 11 bases. The CDR3 length is 14 residues. The V segment lost 6 bases and the J segment 4 bases; nucleotides outside the gene matches: 3. Germline CDR1 reads MNHEY; CDR2 reads SVGEGT. CDR3 protein: CASRKLAGADTQYF. In nucleotides, the CDR3 is TGTGCCAGCAGAAAACTAGCGGGAGCAGATACGCAGTATTTT.

The rearrangement joins TRBV12-3 or TRBV12-4 to TRBJ2-7; 7 nucleotides match TRBD1. CDR3 length: 16 residues. V lost 5 bases to trimming and J lost 2 bases; unmatched junction nucleotides: 12. Written as DNA, the CDR3 is TGTGCCAGCAGTCCTAGGGGGCGGCCCGATGCCTACGAGCAGTACTTC. Encoded protein: CASSPRGRPDAYEQYF.

This chain uses TRBV28 with TRBJ2-5; a possible D gene is TRBD2 (5 bases). The CDR3 spans 13 residues. Per the germline V gene, CDR1 is MDHEN and CDR2 is SYDVKM. Trimming cost V 6 bases and J 5 bases, with 13 bases left between them. CDR3 bases: TGTGCCAGCAGCTTCGTTGGGGAGGAGACCCAGTACTTC. Amino acid sequence: CASSFVGEETQYF.